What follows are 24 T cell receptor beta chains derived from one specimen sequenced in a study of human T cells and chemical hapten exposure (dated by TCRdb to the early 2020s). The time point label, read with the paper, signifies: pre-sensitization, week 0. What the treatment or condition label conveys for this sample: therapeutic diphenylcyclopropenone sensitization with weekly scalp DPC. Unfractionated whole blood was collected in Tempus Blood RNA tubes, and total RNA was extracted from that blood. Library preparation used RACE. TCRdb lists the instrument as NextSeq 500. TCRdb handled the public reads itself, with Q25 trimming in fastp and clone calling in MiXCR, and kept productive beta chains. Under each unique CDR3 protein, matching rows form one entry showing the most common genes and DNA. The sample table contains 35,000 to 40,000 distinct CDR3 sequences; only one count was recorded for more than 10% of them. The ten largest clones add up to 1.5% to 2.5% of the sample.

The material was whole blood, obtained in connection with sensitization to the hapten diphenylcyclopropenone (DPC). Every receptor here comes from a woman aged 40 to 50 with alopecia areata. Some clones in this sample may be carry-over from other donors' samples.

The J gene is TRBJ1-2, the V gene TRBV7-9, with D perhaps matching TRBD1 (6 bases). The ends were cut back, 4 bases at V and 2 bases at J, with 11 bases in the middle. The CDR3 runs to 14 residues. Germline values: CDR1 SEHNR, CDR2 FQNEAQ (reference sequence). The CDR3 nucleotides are TGTGCCAGCAGCTCATCACAGGGAAACTATGGCTACACCTTC. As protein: CASSSSQGNYGYTF.

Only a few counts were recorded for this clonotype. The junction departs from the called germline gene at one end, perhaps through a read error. The CDR3 loop is CATSALYQETQYF. The CDR3 DNA is TGTGCCACCAGTGCTTTGTACCAAGAGACCCAGTACTTC. The genes are TRBV24-1 and TRBJ2-5; D gene uncertain. Germline CDR1 reads KGHDR; CDR2 reads SFDVKD. The CDR3 is 13 residues long.

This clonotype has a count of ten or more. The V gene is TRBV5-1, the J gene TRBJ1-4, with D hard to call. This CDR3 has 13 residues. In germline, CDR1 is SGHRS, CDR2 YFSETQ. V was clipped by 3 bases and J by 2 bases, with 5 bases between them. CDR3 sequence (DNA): TGCGCCAGCAGCTCGTCCACTAATGAAAAACTGTTTTTT. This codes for CASSSSTNEKLFF.

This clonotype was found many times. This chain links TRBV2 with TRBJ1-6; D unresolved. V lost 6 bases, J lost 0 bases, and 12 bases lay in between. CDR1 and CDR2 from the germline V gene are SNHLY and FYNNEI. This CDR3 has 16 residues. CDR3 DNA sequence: TGTGCCAGCAGCCCGGAACAGCCCTCCTATAATTCACCCCTCCACTTT. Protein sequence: CASSPEQPSYNSPLHF. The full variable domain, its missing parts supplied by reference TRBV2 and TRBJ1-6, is EPEVTQTPSHQVTQMGQEVILRCVPISNHLYFYWYRQILGQKVEFLVSFYNNEISEKSEIFDDQFSVERPDGSNFTLKIRSTKLEDSAMYFCASSPEQPSYNSPLHFGNGTRLTVT.

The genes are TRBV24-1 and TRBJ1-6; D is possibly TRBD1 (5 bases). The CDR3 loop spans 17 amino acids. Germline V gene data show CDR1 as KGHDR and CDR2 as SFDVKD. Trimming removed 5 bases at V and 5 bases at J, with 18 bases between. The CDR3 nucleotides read TGTGCCACCAGTGTAACCGGGACCGTCGTCCATAATTCACCCCTCCACTTT. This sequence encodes CATSVTGTVVHNSPLHF.

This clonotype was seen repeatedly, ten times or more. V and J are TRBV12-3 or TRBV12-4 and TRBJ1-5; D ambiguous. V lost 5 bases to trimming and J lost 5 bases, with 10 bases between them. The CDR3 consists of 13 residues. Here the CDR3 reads CASSQDGDQPQHF. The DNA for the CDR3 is TGTGCCAGCAGTCAAGACGGGGATCAGCCCCAGCATTTT.

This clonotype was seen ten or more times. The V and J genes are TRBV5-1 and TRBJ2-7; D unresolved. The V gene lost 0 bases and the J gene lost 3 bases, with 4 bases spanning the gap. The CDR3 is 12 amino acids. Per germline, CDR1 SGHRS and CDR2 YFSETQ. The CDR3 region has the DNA TGCGCCAGCAGCTTGGACCACTACGAGCAGTACTTC. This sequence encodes CASSLDHYEQYF.

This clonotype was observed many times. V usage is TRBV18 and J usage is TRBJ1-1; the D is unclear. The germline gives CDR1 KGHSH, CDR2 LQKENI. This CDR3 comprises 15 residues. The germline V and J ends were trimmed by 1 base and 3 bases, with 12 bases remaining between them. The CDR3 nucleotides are TGTGCCAGCTCACCACTTGTAGTCCAAGACACTGAAGCTTTCTTT. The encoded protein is CASSPLVVQDTEAFF. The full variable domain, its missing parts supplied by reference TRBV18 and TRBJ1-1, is NAGVMQNPRHLVRRRGQEARLRCSPMKGHSHVYWYRQLPEEGLKFMVYLQKENIIDESGMPKERFSAEFPKEGPSILRIQQVVRGDSAAYFCASSPLVVQDTEAFFGQGTRLTVV.

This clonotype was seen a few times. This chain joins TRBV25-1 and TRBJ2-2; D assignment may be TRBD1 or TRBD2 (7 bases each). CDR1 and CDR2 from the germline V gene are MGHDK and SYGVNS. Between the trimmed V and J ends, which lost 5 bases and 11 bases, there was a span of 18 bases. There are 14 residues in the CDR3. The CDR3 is CASSSPGGTDELFF. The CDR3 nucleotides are TGTGCCAGCAGTTCCCCCGGGGGGACAGACGAGCTGTTTTTT.

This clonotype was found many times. CDR3 bases: TGTGCCAGCAGCCCAGGGACAGGTCCAAAAAACATTCAGTACTTC. Its protein is CASSPGTGPKNIQYF. The V and J genes are TRBV7-2 and TRBJ2-4; 8 bases fit TRBD1. Trimming took 5 bases from V and 4 from J; bases not matched to a gene: 7. This CDR3 comprises 15 residues. Looked up from germline, CDR1 is SGHTA and CDR2 is FQGNSA.

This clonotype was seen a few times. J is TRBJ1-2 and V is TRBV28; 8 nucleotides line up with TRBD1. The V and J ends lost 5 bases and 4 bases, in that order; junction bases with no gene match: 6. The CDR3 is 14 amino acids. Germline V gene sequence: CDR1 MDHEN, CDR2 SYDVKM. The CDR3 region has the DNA TGTGCCAGCAGTAATCCGGGACAGGCCTATGGCTACACCTTC. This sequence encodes CASSNPGQAYGYTF.

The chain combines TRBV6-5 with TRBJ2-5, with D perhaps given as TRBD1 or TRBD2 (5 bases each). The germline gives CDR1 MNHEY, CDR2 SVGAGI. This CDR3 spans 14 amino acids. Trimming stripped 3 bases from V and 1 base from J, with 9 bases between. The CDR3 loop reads CASSYGTGQETQYF. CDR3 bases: TGTGCCAGCAGTTATGGGACGGGCCAAGAGACCCAGTACTTC.

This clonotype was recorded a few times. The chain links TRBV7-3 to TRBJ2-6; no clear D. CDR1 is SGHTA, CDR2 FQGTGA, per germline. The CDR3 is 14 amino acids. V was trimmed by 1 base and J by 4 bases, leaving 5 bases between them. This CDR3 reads CASSLSSGANVLTF. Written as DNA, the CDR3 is TGTGCCAGCAGCTTAAGTTCAGGGGCCAACGTCCTGACTTTC.

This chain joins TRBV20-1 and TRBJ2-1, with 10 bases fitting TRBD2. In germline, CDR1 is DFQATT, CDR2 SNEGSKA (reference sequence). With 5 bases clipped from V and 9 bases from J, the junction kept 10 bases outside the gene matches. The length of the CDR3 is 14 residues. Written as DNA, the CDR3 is TGCAGTGCTCCAGCGGGAGGGAGTTTTTTTGAGCAGTTCTTC. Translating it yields CSAPAGGSFFEQFF.

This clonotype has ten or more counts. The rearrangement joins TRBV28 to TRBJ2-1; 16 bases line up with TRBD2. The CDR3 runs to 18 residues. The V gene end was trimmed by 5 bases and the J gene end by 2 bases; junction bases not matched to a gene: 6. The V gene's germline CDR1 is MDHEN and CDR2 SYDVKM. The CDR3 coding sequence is TGTGCCAGCAGTCCGGGACTAGCGGGAGGGCTCCCCTACAATGAGCAGTTCTTC. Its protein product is CASSPGLAGGLPYNEQFF.

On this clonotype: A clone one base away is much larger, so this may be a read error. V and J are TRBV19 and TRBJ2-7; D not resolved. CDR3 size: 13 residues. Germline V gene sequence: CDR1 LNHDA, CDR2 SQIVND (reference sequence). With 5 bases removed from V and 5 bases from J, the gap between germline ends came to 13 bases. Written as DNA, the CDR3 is TGTGCCAGTAGTTCGAATCATGGCCACGAGCAGTACTTC. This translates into CASSSNHGHEQYF.

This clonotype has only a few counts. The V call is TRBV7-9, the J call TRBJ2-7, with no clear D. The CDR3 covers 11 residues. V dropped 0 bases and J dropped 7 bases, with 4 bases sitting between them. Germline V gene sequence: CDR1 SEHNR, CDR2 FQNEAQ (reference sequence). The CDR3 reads CASSLAREQYF. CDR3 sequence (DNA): TGTGCCAGCAGCTTAGCACGGGAGCAGTACTTC.

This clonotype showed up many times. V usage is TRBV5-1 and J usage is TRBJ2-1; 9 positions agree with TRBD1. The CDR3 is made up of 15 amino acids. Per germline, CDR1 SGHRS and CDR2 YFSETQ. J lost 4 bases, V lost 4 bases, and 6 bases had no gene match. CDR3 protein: CASSPQGAEYNEQFF. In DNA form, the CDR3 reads TGCGCCAGCAGCCCACAGGGGGCTGAGTACAATGAGCAGTTCTTC.

Here the CDR3 reads CASSLGASGTGETQYF. The DNA for the CDR3 is TGTGCCAGCAGCTTAGGGGCTAGCGGGACTGGAGAGACCCAGTACTTC. J is TRBJ2-5 and V is TRBV7-9, with 9 bases matching TRBD2. Unmatched junction bases numbered 7, after V lost 1 base and J lost 4 bases. Germline V gene lookup returns CDR1 SEHNR and CDR2 FQNEAQ (reference sequence). The CDR3 totals 16 residues.

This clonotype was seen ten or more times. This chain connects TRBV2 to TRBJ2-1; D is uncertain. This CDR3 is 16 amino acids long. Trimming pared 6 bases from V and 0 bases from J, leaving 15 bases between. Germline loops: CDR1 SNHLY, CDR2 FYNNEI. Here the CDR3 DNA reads TGTGCCAGCAGCGAAACCCCCAGAGGCTCCTACAATGAGCAGTTCTTC. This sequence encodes CASSETPRGSYNEQFF.

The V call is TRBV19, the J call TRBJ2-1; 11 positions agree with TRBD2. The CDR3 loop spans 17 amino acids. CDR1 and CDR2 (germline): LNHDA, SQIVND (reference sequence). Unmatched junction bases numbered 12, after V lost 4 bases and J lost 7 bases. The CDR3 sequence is CASSKTESSGGANEQFF. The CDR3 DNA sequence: TGTGCCAGTAGTAAGACAGAGAGTAGCGGGGGGGCTAATGAGCAGTTCTTC.

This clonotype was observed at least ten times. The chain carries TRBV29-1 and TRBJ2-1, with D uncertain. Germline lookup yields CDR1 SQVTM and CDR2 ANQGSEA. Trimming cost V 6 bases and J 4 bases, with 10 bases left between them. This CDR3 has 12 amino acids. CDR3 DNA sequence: TGCAGCGTGGCGAGTGTATACAATGAGCAGTTCTTC. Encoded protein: CSVASVYNEQFF.

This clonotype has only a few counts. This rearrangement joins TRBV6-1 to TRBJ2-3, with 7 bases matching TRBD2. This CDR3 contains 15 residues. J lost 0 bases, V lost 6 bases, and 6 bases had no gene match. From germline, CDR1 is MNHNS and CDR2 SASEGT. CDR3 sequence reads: CASRSGTDSTDTQYF. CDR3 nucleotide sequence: TGTGCCAGCAGGAGCGGGACTGATAGCACAGATACGCAGTATTTT.

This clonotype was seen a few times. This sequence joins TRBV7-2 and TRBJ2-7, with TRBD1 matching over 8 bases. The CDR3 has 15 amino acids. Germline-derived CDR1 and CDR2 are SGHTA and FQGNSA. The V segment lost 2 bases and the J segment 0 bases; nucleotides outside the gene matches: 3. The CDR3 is CASSLRQGPSYEQYF. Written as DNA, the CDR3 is TGTGCCAGCAGCTTACGACAGGGGCCCTCCTACGAGCAGTACTTC.